This section outlines one T cell receptor (beta chain) sequence together with its context. The target of this receptor is not known. There are no base qualities to consult, and no much larger clone falls within one base. TCRbeta CDR3 regions were amplified from genomic DNA by means of the immunoSEQ Assay, a bias-controlled multiplex PCR. Concerning the study's data processing: Nucleated cell counts per sample were estimated from amplification of reference gene primers within the assay. Sequence reads were collapsed and filtered to measure the absolute abundance of every unique TCRbeta CDR3 rearrangement. For each sample, productive Simpson clonality was calculated by taking the square root of Simpson's diversity index across productive rearrangements. Held by TCRdb, this immuneACCESS table contains in-frame sequences only and omits some clones. Under half of the omission traces to an unresolved V gene where checked; the cause of the rest is unknown. The V and J calls and the clone size are those of that table, but D and trimming were determined from the DNA. A total of a few hundred thousand clones appear in this sample, over 75% of them only once. The ten largest make up roughly an eighth of the sample.

Each collaborating institution followed its own protocols to collect whole blood in K2EDTA tubes. For TCRbeta analysis, collaborators shipped samples in one of three forms: frozen whole blood, isolated PBMCs, or DNA extracted from either of those sample types. These data belong to a study of blood T cell repertoires in COVID-19 (TCRdb year 2020). Study-wide context: Samples from collaborators originated in the United States, Italy and Spain and spanned both the acute and convalescent phases of COVID-19. The material from the prospective study consisted of cDNA or gDNA derived from T cells, B-cell-depleted T cells, or PBMCs. Deeply sampled blood TCRbeta repertoires from subjects exposed to, actively infected with, or recovered from COVID-19 were included in the dataset. The repertoires were released in a freely available public database intended as a resource for research on the immune response to SARS-CoV-2. The samples were drawn from the first 160 participants of the ongoing ImmuneRACE study and from roughly 1,300 subjects provided by 6 global collaborators. Sample metadata almost always included a de-identified subject ID, COVID-19 status, age in years and sex. Where available, HLA class I and class II types were taken from metadata supplied by the sample provider and were not determined by assay-based typing.

Beyond this particular receptor, the publication reports: The quantity of clinical and demographic metadata differed by source and by participant and was supplied without curation.

Trimming takes 6 bases from V and 4 bases from J, and the germline ends sit 12 bases apart. Taken from the germline V gene, the CDR1 and CDR2 loops are MDHEN and SYDVKM. Taken from cysteine to phenylalanine, the CDR3 has 13 residues. The only DNA kept is the CDR3, 39 bases in frame from the first base. The clonotype was recovered from a woman in her sixties with acute or convalescent COVID-19. Here the chain combines TRBV28 and TRBJ1-2, with no confident D gene call. The sequencing input was peripheral blood. The DNA reads TGTGCCAGCAGCCTAGTGGGGAGCTATGGCTACACCTTC. Its product reads: CASSLVGSYGYTF.